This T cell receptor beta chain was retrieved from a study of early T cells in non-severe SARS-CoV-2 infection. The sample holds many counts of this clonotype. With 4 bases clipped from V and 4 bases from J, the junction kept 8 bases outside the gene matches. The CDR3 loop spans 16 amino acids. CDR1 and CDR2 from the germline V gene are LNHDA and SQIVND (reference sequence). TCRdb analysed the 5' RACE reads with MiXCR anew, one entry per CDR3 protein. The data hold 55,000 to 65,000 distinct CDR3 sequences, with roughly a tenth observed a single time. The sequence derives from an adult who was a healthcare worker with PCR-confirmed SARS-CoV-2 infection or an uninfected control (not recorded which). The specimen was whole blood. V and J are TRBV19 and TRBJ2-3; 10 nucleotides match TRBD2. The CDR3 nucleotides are TGTGCCAGTAGTAGTGGAATAGCGGGAGGACCAGATACGCAGTATTTT. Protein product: CASSSGIAGGPDTQYF.